The T cell receptor (beta chain) under discussion was sequenced for a study of response to subunit inactivated influenza vaccine. This clonotype has only one observation. Its target is unknown. The study, taken as a whole, reports: T cells newly recruited by each seasonal influenza vaccination are few, the authors suggested.

TCRdb recomputed calls from the RT-PCR reads with MiXCR, one row per CDR3 protein. The sample carries a few hundred thousand distinct CDR3 sequences, 21% recorded once. The CDR3 contains 15 residues. Germline values: CDR1 SGHRS, CDR2 YFSETQ. Unmatched junction bases numbered 12, after V lost 4 bases and J lost 11 bases. Material: PBMCs from blood, obtained 21 months after vaccination. The clonotype comes from a man aged 45 to 70 who received an inactivated influenza vaccine. The chain combines TRBV5-1 with TRBJ1-5, with TRBD1 identical over 10 bases. CDR3 DNA sequence: TGCGCCAGCAGCGAGGGGACAGGGGTAGGGCAGGCCCAGCATTTT. It encodes CASSEGTGVGQAQHF.